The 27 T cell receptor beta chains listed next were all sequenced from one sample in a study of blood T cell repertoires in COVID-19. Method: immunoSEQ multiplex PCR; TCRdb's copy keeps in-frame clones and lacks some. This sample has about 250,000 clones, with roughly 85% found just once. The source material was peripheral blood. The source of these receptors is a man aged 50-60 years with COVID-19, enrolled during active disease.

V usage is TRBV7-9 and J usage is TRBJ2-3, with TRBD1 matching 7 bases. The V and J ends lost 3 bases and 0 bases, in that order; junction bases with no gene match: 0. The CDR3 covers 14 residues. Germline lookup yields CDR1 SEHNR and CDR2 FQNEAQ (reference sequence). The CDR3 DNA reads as TGTGCCAGCAGCTTGGGACAGAGCACAGATACGCAGTATTTT. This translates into CASSLGQSTDTQYF.

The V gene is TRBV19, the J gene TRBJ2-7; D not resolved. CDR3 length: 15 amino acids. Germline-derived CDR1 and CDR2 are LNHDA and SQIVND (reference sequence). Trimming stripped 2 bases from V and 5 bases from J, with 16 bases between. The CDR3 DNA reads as TGTGCCAGTAGTATAAGAAACCTGCCTTCTAACGAGCAGTACTTC. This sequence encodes CASSIRNLPSNEQYF. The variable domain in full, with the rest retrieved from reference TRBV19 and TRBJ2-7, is DGGITQSPKYLFRKEGQNVTLSCEQNLNHDAMYWYRQDPGQGLRLIYYSQIVNDFQKGDIAEGYSVSREKKESFPLTVTSAQKNPTAFYLCASSIRNLPSNEQYFGPGTRLTVT.

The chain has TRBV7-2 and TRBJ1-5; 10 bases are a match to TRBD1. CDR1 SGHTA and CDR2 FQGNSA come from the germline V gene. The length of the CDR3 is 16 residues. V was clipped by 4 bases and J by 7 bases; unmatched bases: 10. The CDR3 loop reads CASSSTGTGVRQPQHF. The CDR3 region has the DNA TGTGCCAGCAGCTCGACCGGGACAGGGGTTCGGCAGCCCCAGCATTTT.

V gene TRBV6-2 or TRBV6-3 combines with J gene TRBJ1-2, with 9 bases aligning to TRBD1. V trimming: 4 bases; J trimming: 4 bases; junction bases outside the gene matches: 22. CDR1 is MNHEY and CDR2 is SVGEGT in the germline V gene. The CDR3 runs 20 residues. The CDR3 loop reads CASSSTSFLGQGTMFYGYTF. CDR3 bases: TGTGCCAGCAGTTCCACTAGCTTCCTCGGACAGGGGACAATGTTCTATGGCTACACCTTC.

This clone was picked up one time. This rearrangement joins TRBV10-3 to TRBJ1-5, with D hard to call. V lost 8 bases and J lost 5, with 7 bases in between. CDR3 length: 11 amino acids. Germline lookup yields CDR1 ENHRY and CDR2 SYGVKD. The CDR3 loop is CAIGRDQPQHF. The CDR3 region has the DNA TGTGCCATCGGGCGGGATCAGCCCCAGCATTTT.

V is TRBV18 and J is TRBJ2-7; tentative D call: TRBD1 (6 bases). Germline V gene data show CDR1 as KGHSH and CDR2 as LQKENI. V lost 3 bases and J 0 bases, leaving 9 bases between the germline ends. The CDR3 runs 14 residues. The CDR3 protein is CASSPHRDSYEQYF. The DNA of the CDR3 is TGTGCCAGCTCACCCCACAGGGACTCCTACGAGCAGTACTTC. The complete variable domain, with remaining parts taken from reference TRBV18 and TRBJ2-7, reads NAGVMQNPRHLVRRRGQEARLRCSPMKGHSHVYWYRQLPEEGLKFMVYLQKENIIDESGMPKERFSAEFPKEGPSILRIQQVVRGDSAAYFCASSPHRDSYEQYFGPGTRLTVT.

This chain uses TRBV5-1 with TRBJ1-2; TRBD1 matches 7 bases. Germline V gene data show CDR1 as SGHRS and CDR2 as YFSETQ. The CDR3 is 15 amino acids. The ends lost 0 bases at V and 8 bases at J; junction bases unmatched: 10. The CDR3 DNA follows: TGCGCCAGCAGCTTGGATAACAGGGGCATCGGCGGCTACACCTTC. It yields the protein CASSLDNRGIGGYTF.

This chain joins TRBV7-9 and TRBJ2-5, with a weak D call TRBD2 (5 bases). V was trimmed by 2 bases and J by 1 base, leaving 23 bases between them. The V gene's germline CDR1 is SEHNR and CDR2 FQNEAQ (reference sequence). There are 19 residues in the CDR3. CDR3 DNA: TGTGCCAGCAGCTTAATCCTCAAGGACTTTCGAAGGGTCCAAGAGACCCAGTACTTC. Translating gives CASSLILKDFRRVQETQYF.

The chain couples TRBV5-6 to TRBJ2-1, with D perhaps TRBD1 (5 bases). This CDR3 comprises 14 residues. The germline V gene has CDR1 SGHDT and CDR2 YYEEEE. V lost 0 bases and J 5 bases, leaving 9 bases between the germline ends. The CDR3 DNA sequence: TGTGCCAGCAGCTTGGAACACAGGCACAATGAGCAGTTCTTC. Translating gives CASSLEHRHNEQFF.

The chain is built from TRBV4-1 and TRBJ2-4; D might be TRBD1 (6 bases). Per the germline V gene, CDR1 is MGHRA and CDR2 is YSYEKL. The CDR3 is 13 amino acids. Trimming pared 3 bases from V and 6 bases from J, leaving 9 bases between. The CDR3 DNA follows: TGCGCCAGCAGCCAGGGGGCGGGAAACATTCAGTACTTC. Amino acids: CASSQGAGNIQYF.

CDR3 nucleotide sequence: TGTGCCAGCAGTGAAGAAGGAAGGGGCTACGAGCAGTACTTC. Its protein is CASSEEGRGYEQYF. The genes are TRBV6-1 and TRBJ2-7, with D maybe TRBD1 (5 bases). The CDR3 length is 14 residues. Per the germline V gene, CDR1 is MNHNS and CDR2 is SASEGT. Trimming took off 1 base at V and 3 bases at J, with 10 bases between the two ends.

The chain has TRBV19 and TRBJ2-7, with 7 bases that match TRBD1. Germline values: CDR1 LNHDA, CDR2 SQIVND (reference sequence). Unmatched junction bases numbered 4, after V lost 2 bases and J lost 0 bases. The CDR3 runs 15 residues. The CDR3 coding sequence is TGTGCCAGTAGTATAAGACAGGGATTCTCCTACGAGCAGTACTTC. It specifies CASSIRQGFSYEQYF.

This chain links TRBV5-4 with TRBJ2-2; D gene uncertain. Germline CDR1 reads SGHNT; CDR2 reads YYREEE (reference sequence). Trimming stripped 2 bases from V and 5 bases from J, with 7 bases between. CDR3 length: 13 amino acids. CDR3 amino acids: CASSLAGTGELFF. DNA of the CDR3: TGTGCCAGCAGCTTAGCCGGGACCGGGGAGCTGTTTTTT.

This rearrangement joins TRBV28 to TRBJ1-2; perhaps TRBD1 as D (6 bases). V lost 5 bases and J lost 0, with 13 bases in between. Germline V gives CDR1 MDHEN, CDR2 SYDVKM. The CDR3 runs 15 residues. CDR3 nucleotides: TGTGCCAGCAGTATAGGCTCAGGGGCTAACTATGGCTACACCTTC. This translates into CASSIGSGANYGYTF.

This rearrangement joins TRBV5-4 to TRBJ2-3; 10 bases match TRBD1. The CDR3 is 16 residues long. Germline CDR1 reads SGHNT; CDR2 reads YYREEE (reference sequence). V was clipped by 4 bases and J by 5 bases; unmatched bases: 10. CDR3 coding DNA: TGTGCCAGCAGCGCTTTGGACAGGGGGAGGGGAGATACGCAGTATTTT. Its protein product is CASSALDRGRGDTQYF.

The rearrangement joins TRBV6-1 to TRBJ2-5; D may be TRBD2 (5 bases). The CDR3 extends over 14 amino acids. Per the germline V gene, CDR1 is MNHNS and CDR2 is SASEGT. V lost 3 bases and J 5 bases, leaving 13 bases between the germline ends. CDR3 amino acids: CASSERETGETQYF. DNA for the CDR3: TGTGCCAGCAGTGAGAGGGAGACTGGGGAGACCCAGTACTTC.

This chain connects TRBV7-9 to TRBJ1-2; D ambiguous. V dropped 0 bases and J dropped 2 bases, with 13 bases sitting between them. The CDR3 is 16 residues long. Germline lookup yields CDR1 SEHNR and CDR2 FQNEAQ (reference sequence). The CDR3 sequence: CASSLATGSSNYGYTF. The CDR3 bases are TGTGCCAGCAGCTTAGCTACCGGGTCCAGCAACTATGGCTACACCTTC.

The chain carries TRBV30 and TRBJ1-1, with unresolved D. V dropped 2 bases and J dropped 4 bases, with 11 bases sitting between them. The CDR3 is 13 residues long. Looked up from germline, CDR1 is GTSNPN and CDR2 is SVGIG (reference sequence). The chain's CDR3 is CAWSPGFLTEAFF. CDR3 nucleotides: TGTGCCTGGAGTCCGGGGTTTCTCACTGAAGCTTTCTTT.

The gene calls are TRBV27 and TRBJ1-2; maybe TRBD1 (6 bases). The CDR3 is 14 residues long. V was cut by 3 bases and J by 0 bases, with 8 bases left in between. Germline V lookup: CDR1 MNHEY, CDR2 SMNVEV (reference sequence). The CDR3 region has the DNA TGTGCCAGCAGTTTGGCAGGGGCTAACTATGGCTACACCTTC. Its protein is CASSLAGANYGYTF.

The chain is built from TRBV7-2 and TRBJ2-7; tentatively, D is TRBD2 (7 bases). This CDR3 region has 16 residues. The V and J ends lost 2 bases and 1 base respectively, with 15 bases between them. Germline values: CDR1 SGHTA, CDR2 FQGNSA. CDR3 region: CASSLNGGPPSYEQYF. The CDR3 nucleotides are TGTGCCAGCAGCTTAAACGGGGGGCCCCCATCCTACGAGCAGTACTTC.

In nucleotides, the CDR3 is TGTGCCACCAGTGATTCAGGGCGGGGGCCCCAAGAGACCCAGTACTTC. Translation gives CATSDSGRGPQETQYF. This chain links TRBV24-1 with TRBJ2-5; D perhaps matches TRBD2 (7 bases). The ends were cut back, 2 bases at V and 1 base at J, with 13 bases in the middle. The length of the CDR3 is 16 residues. Germline CDR1 is KGHDR and CDR2 is SFDVKD.

CDR3 amino acids: CAWTGDGGNTIYF. The CDR3 region has the DNA TGTGCCTGGACAGGGGATGGTGGAAACACCATATATTTT. The chain has TRBV30 and TRBJ1-3; the D gene is possibly TRBD1 (6 bases). Per germline, CDR1 GTSNPN and CDR2 SVGIG (reference sequence). The CDR3 is 13 amino acids. The V gene lost 4 bases and the J gene lost 3 bases, with 10 bases spanning the gap.

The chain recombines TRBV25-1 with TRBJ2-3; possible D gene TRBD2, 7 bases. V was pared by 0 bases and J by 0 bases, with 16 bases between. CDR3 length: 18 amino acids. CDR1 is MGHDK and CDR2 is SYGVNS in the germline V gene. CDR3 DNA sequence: TGTGCCAGCAGTGAATATATGGGAGGGGGACCTAGCACAGATACGCAGTATTTT. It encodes CASSEYMGGGPSTDTQYF.

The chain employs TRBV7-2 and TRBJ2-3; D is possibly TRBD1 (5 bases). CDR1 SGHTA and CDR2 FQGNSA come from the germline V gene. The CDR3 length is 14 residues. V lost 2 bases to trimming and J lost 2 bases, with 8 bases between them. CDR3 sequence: CASSLWGSTDTQYF. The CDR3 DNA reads TGTGCCAGCAGCTTATGGGGCTCCACAGATACGCAGTATTTT.

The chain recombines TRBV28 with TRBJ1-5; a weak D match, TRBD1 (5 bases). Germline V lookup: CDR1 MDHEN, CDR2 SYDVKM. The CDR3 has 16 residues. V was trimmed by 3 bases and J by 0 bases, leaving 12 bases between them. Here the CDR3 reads CASSFGQGYSNQPQHF. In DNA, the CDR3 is TGTGCCAGCAGTTTCGGGCAGGGCTATAGCAATCAGCCCCAGCATTTT.

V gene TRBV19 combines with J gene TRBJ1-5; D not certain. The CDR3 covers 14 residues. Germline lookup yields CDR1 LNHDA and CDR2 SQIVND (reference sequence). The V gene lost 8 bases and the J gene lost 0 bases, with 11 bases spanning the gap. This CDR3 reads CASGIGYSNQPQHF. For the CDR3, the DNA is TGTGCCAGTGGGATAGGTTATAGCAATCAGCCCCAGCATTTT.

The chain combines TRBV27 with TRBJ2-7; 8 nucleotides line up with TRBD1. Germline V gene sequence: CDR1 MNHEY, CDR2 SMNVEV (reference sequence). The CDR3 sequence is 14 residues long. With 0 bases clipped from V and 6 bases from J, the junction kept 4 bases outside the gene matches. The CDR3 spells CASSLSTGGFEQYF. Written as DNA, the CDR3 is TGTGCCAGCAGTTTATCCACAGGGGGTTTCGAGCAGTACTTC.